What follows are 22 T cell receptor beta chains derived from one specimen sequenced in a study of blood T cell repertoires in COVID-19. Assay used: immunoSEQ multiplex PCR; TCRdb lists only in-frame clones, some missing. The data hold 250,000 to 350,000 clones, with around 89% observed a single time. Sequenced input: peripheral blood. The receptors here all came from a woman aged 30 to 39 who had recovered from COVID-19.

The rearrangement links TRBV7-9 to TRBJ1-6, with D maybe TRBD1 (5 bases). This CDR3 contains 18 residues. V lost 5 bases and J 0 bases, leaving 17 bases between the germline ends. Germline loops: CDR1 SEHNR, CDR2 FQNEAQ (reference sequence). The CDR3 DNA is TGTGCCAGCAGCCCAACAGGACACCCTTACTCCTATAATTCACCCCTCCACTTT. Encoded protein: CASSPTGHPYSYNSPLHF. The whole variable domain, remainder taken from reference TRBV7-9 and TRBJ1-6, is DTGVSQNPRHKITKRGQNVTFRCDPISEHNRLYWYRQTLGQGPEFLTYFQNEAQLEKSRLLSDRFSAERPKGSFSTLEIQRTEQGDSAMYLCASSPTGHPYSYNSPLHFGNGTRLTVT.

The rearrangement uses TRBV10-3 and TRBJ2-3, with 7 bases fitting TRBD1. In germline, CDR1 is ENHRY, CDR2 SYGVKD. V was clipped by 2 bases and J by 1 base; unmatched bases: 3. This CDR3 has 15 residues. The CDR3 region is CAISERGLGTDTQYF. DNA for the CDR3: TGTGCCATCAGTGAGAGGGGGCTCGGCACAGATACGCAGTATTTT.

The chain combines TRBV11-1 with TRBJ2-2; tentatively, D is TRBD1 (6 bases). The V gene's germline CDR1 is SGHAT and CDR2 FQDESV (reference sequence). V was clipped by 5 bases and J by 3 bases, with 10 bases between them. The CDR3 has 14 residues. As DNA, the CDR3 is TGTGCCAGCAGCCCCTGGACAGACACCGGGGAGCTGTTTTTT. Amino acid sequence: CASSPWTDTGELFF.

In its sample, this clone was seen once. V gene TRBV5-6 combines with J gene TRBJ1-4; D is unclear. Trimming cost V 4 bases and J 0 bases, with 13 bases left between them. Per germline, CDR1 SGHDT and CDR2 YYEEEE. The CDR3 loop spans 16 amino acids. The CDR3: CASSPDLGATNEKLFF. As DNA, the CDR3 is TGTGCCAGCAGCCCAGATTTAGGAGCAACTAATGAAAAACTGTTTTTT.

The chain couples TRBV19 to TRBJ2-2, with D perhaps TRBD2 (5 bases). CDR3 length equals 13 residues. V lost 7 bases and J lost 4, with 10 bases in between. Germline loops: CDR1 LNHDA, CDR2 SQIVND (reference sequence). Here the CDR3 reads CASKFEGTGELFF. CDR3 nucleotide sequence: TGTGCCAGTAAATTCGAGGGCACCGGGGAGCTGTTTTTT.

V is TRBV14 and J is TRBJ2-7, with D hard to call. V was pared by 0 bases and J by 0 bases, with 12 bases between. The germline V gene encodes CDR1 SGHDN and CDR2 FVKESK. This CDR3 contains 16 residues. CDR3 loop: CASSQDLTAVSYEQYF. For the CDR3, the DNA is TGTGCCAGCAGCCAAGATCTTACAGCCGTCTCCTACGAGCAGTACTTC.

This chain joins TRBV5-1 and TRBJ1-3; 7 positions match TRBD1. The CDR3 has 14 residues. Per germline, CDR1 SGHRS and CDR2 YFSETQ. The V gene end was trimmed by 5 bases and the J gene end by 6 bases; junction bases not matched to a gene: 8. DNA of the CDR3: TGCGCCAGCAGACCCGGAAGGGGGCAAAACACCATATATTTT. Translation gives CASRPGRGQNTIYF.

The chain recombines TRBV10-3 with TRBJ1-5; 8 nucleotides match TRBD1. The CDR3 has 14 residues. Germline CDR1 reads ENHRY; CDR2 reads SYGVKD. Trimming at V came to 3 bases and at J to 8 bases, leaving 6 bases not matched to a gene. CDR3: CAISDLGQGEPQHF. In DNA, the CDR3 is TGTGCCATCAGTGACCTTGGACAGGGTGAGCCCCAGCATTTT.

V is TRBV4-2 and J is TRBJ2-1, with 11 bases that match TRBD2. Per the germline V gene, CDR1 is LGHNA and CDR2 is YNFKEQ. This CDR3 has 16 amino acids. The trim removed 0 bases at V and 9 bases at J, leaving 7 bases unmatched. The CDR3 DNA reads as TGTGCCAGCAGCCAAGAAGAAACTAGCGGGGGCGCTGAGCAGTTCTTC. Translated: CASSQEETSGGAEQFF.

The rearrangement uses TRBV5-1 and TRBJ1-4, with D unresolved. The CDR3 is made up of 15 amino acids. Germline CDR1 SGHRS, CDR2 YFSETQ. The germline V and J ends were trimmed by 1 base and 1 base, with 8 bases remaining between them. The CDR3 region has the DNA TGCGCCAGCAGCTTGTCGGGGATAACTAATGAAAAACTGTTTTTT. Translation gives CASSLSGITNEKLFF. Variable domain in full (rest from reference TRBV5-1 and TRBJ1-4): KAGVTQTPRYLIKTRGQQVTLSCSPISGHRSVSWYQQTPGQGLQFLFEYFSETQRNKGNFPGRFSGRQFSNSRSEMNVSTLELGDSALYLCASSLSGITNEKLFFGSGTQLSVL.

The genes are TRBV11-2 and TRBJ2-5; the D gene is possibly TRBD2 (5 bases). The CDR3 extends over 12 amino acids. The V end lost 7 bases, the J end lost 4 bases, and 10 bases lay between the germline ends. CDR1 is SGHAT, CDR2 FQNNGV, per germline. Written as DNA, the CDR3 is TGTGCCAGCACGGCCGCGGGAGAGACCCAGTACTTC. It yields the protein CASTAAGETQYF.

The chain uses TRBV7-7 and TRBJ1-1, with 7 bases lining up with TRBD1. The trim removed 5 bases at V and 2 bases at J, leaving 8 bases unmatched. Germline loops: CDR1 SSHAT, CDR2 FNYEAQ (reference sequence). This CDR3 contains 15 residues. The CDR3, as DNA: TGTGCCAGCAGCCCCTGGACAGGACTAAACACTGAAGCTTTCTTT. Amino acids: CASSPWTGLNTEAFF.

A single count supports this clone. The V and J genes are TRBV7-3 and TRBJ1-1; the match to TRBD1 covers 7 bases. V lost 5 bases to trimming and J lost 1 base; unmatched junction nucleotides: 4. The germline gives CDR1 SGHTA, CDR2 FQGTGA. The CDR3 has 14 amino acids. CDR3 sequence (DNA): TGTGCCAGCAGCAAAGGGACAGCGAACACTGAAGCTTTCTTT. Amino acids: CASSKGTANTEAFF.

The CDR3 protein is CASSYLLANYGYTF. CDR3 coding DNA: TGTGCCAGCAGTTACTTACTAGCTAACTATGGCTACACCTTC. The chain has TRBV6-5 and TRBJ1-2; D is unresolved. CDR3 size: 14 residues. Trimming stripped 1 base from V and 0 bases from J, with 6 bases between. Germline V gene data show CDR1 as MNHEY and CDR2 as SVGAGI.

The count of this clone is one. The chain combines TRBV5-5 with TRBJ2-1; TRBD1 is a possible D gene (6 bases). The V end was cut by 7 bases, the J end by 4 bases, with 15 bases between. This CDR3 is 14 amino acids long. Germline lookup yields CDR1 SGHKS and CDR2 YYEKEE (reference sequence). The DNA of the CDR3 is TGTGCCAGCGGTTCCGGGACACAATACAATGAGCAGTTCTTC. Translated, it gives CASGSGTQYNEQFF. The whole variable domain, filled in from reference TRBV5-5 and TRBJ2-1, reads DAGVTQSPTHLIKTRGQQVTLRCSPISGHKSVSWYQQVLGQGPQFIFQYYEKEERGRGNFPDRFSARQFPNYSSELNVNALLLGDSALYLCASGSGTQYNEQFFGPGTRLTVL.

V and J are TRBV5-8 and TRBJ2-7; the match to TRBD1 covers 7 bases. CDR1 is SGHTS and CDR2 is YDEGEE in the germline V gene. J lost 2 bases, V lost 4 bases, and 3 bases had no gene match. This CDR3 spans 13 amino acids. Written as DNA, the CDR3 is TGTGCCAGCAGCCAAAGGGGGCCCTACGAGCAGTACTTC. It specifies CASSQRGPYEQYF. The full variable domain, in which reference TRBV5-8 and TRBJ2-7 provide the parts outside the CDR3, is EAGVTQSPTHLIKTRGQQATLRCSPISGHTSVYWYQQALGLGLQFLLWYDEGEERNRGNFPPRFSGRQFPNYSSELNVNALELEDSALYLCASSQRGPYEQYFGPGTRLTVT.

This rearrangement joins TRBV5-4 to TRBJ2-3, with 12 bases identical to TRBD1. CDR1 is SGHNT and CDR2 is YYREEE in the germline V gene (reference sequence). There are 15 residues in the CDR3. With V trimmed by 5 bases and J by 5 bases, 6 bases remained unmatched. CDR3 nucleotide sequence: TGTGCCAGCAGTTCCGGGACAGGGGGCAGAGATACGCAGTATTTT. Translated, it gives CASSSGTGGRDTQYF.

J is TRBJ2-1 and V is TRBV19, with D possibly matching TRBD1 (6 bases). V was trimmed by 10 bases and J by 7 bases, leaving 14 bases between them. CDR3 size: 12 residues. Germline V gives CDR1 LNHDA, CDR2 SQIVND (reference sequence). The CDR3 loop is CATWDNRNEQFF. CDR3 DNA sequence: TGTGCCACCTGGGACAATCGGAATGAGCAGTTCTTC.

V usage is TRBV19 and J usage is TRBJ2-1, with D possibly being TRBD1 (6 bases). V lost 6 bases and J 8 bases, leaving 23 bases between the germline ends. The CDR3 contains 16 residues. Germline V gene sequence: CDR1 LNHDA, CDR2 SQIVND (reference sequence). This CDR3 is CASSRITQGVGDEQFF. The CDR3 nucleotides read TGTGCCAGTAGCCGAATAACACAGGGAGTTGGGGATGAGCAGTTCTTC.

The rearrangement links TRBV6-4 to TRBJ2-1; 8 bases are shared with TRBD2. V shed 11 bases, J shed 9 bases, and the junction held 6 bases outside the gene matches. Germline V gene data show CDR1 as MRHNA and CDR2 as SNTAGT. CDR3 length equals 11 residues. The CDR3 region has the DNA TGTGCCCCTGCGGGGGGAGGTGAGCAGTTCTTC. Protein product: CAPAGGGEQFF.

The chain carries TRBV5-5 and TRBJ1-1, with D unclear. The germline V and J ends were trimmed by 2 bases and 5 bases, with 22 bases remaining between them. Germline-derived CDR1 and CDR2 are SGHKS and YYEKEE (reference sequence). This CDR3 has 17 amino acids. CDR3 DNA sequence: TGTGCCAGCAGCTTTTACCCAAAAGGTACGCCGAGGACTGAAGCTTTCTTT. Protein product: CASSFYPKGTPRTEAFF.

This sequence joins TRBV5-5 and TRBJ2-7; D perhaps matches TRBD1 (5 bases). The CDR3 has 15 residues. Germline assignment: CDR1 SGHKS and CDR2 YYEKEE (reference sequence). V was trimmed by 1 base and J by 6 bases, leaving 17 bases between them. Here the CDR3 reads CASSLSRGFTVEQYF. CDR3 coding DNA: TGTGCCAGCAGCTTGAGTAGGGGTTTTACGGTCGAGCAGTACTTC.